The TCR beta chain described here comes from a study of blood T cell repertoires in COVID-19. Study summary: Samples taken during acute and convalescent COVID-19 were collected in the United States, Italy and Spain. PBMCs, B-cell-depleted T cells, or T cells provided the cDNA or gDNA that made up the material.

CDR1 and CDR2 (germline): SGHAT, FQNNGV. V lost 3 bases to trimming and J lost 14 bases; unmatched junction nucleotides: 11. The CDR3 totals 14 residues. Under the authors' procedure: Amplified reference gene primers provided the basis for estimating nucleated cell counts. Only in-frame clones appear in the TCRdb table, and some are missing; sequencing was by immunoSEQ multiplex PCR. V and J calls and clone size come straight from that table; D and trimming were deduced from the DNA. The sample holds some 150,000 clones, about 89% seen once. This receptor was obtained from a man aged 55 to 69 with active or convalescent COVID-19. Sequenced material: peripheral blood. This rearrangement joins TRBV11-2 to TRBJ2-1, with TRBD2 matching 9 bases. The CDR3 protein is CASSLSGTAGGEFF. The CDR3 DNA follows: TGTGCCAGCAGCTTGTCGGGTACAGCGGGGGGTGAGTTCTTC. The entire variable domain, with the rest obtained from reference TRBV11-2 and TRBJ2-1, is as follows: EAGVAQSPRYKIIEKRQSVAFWCNPISGHATLYWYQQILGQGPKLLIQFQNNGVVDDSQLPKDRFSAERLKGVDSTLKIQPAKLEDSAVYLCASSLSGTAGGEFFGPGTRLTVL.